The 11 T cell receptor beta chains listed next were all sequenced from one sample in a study of PD-1 blockade in classical Hodgkin lymphoma. After autologous stem cell transplantation all patients relapsed, and prior brentuximab vedotin exposure differed between cohorts. From thawed PBMCs, magnetic negative selection was used to isolate the CD8+ T cells. Data came from immunoSEQ multiplex PCR; TCRdb stores just in-frame clones and leaves some out. This repertoire shows around 13,000 clones, roughly three quarters found once; its top ten account for roughly 24%. This specimen was CD8+ T cells from blood, taken at baseline. These receptors were obtained from a human donor with classical Hodgkin lymphoma.

The genes are TRBV9 and TRBJ2-7, with 10 bases that match TRBD2. V gave up 0 bases and J gave up 3 bases; unmatched junction bases: 3. CDR3 length: 15 residues. Germline V gene sequence: CDR1 SGDLS, CDR2 YYNGEE. CDR3 DNA: TGTGCCAGCAGCGTAGGGCTAGCGGGGGACTACGAGCAGTACTTC. It is translated as CASSVGLAGDYEQYF. Full variable domain (rest looked up from reference TRBV9 and TRBJ2-7): DSGVTQTPKHLITATGQRVTLRCSPRSGDLSVYWYQQSLDQGLQFLIQYYNGEERAKGNILERFSAQQFPDLHSELNLSSLELGDSALYFCASSVGLAGDYEQYFGPGTRLTVT.

The chain has TRBV28 and TRBJ2-5, with a tentative D call TRBD1 (6 bases). CDR1 MDHEN and CDR2 SYDVKM come from the germline V gene. CDR3 size: 14 residues. V was trimmed by 3 bases and J by 1 base, leaving 9 bases between them. This CDR3 reads CASSLDRLQETQYF. The CDR3 region has the DNA TGTGCCAGCAGTTTGGACAGACTCCAAGAGACCCAGTACTTC. Combining the CDR3 with reference TRBV28 and TRBJ2-5 gives the whole variable domain DVKVTQSSRYLVKRTGEKVFLECVQDMDHENMFWYRQDPGLGLRLIYFSYDVKMKEKGDIPEGYSVSREKKERFSLILESASTNQTSMYLCASSLDRLQETQYFGPGTRLLVL.

This chain uses TRBV27 with TRBJ2-3; 11 bases map to TRBD2. V gave up 5 bases and J gave up 2 bases; unmatched junction bases: 9. CDR1 MNHEY and CDR2 SMNVEV come from the germline V gene (reference sequence). The length of the CDR3 is 17 residues. The chain's CDR3 is CASSTLLAGGLTDTQYF. The CDR3 nucleotides are TGTGCCAGCAGTACGCTTCTAGCGGGGGGCCTCACAGATACGCAGTATTTT.

The chain couples TRBV19 to TRBJ1-5, with D hard to call. Trimming cost V 7 bases and J 1 base, with 14 bases left between them. Looked up from germline, CDR1 is LNHDA and CDR2 is SQIVND (reference sequence). This CDR3 is built from 15 residues. In DNA form, the CDR3 reads TGTGCCAGTACCGCCCTTTTGGGGAGCAATCAGCCCCAGCATTTT. Encoded protein: CASTALLGSNQPQHF.

A single count supports this clone. The gene calls are TRBV14 and TRBJ2-5; 8 positions agree with TRBD1. Near its end, the DNA agrees better with TRBJ2-7, so the J call may be wrong. This CDR3 spans 14 amino acids. CDR1 SGHDN and CDR2 FVKESK come from the germline V gene. This chain's CDR3 is CASSPGTGLYEQYF. The CDR3 DNA reads TGTGCCAGCAGCCCCGGGACAGGCCTCTACGAGCAGTACTTC.

In DNA, the CDR3 is TGTGCCAGCACTGAAATGACCCTTTTAGGGTTCAATTCACCCCTCCACTTT. Its translation is CASTEMTLLGFNSPLHF. J is TRBJ1-6 and V is TRBV7-2; D remains ambiguous. The V and J ends lost 7 bases and 7 bases respectively, with 23 bases between them. The CDR3 is made up of 17 amino acids. The germline V gene has CDR1 SGHTA and CDR2 FQGNSA. Looking up the rest from reference TRBV7-2 and TRBJ1-6 gives the full variable domain: GAGVSQSPSNKVTEKGKDVELRCDPISGHTALYWYRQSLGQGLEFLIYFQGNSAPDKSGLPSDRFSAERTGGSVSTLTIQRTQQEDSAVYLCASTEMTLLGFNSPLHFGNGTRLTVT.

J is TRBJ2-5 and V is TRBV18, with 11 bases matching TRBD2. CDR3 length equals 15 residues. The V and J ends lost 3 bases and 4 bases, in that order; junction bases with no gene match: 4. CDR1 and CDR2 (germline): KGHSH, LQKENI. In DNA form, the CDR3 reads TGTGCCAGCTCACCGGGGACTAGCGGCTTAGAGACCCAGTACTTC. This encodes CASSPGTSGLETQYF.

The chain carries TRBV9 and TRBJ1-1; maybe TRBD1 (5 bases). V was trimmed by 0 bases and J by 1 base, leaving 10 bases between them. Germline lookup yields CDR1 SGDLS and CDR2 YYNGEE. There are 15 residues in the CDR3. The CDR3, as DNA: TGTGCCAGCAGCGTAGAGGCAGGGTGGAACACTGAAGCTTTCTTT. Encoded protein: CASSVEAGWNTEAFF. Full variable domain (remainder filled in from reference TRBV9 and TRBJ1-1): DSGVTQTPKHLITATGQRVTLRCSPRSGDLSVYWYQQSLDQGLQFLIQYYNGEERAKGNILERFSAQQFPDLHSELNLSSLELGDSALYFCASSVEAGWNTEAFFGQGTRLTVV.

V gene TRBV28 combines with J gene TRBJ2-3; D not certain. The CDR3 covers 11 residues. The V end lost 8 bases, the J end lost 6 bases, and 9 bases lay between the germline ends. Germline V CDR1 and CDR2: MDHEN, SYDVKM. The CDR3 protein is CASQHLDTQYF. CDR3 DNA: TGTGCCAGCCAACACCTCGATACGCAGTATTTT.

The rearrangement joins TRBV28 to TRBJ1-2; D gene uncertain. The CDR3 is made up of 15 amino acids. Deletions cut 5 bases from V and 3 bases from J, with 16 bases between. The V gene's germline CDR1 is MDHEN and CDR2 SYDVKM. The CDR3 sequence: CASSPPRAGYYGYTF. The CDR3 DNA reads TGTGCCAGCAGTCCCCCGCGGGCAGGTTACTATGGCTACACCTTC.

The rearrangement links TRBV11-2 to TRBJ2-7; no firm D call. The germline V gene encodes CDR1 SGHAT and CDR2 FQNNGV. V was pared by 1 base and J by 3 bases, with 7 bases between. The CDR3 runs 13 residues. The CDR3 is CASSLGADYEQYF. The CDR3 DNA follows: TGTGCCAGCAGCTTAGGGGCAGACTACGAGCAGTACTTC.